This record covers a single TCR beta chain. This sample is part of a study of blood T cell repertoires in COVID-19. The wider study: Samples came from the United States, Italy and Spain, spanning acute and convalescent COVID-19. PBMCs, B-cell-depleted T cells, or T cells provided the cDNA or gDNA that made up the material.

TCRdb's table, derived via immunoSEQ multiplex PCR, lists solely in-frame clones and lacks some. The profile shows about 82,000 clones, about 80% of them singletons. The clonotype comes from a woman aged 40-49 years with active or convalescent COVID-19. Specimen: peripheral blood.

The CDR3 reads CSVERQGSVNEQFF. CDR3 in DNA: TGCAGCGTTGAACGACAGGGGTCGGTCAATGAGCAGTTCTTC. This chain links TRBV29-1 with TRBJ2-1, with 8 bases identical to TRBD1. The CDR3 totals 14 residues. The V segment lost 2 bases and the J segment 6 bases; nucleotides outside the gene matches: 6. Germline CDR1 is SQVTM and CDR2 is ANQGSEA.